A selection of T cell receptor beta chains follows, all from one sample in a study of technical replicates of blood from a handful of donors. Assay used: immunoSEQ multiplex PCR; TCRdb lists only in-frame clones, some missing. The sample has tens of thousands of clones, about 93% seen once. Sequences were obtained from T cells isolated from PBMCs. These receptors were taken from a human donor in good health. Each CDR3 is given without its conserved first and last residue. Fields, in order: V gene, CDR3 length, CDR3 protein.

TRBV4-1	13	ASSSPGRGYSEAF
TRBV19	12	ASSTNLSNQPQH
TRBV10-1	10	AGGTETYEQY
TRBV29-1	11	SVDLGGNEKLF
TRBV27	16	ASSLSPLLAGGTDTQY
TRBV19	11	ASSIQSGNTIY
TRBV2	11	ASSGGNSYEQY
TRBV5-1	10	ASSPARDIQY
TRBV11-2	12	ASSYTGGNTEAF
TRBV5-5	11	ASSLPGSTEAF